This entry concerns a single TCR beta chain. Its matching antigen is unknown. The data were obtained in a study of identical twins. CDR3 length equals 16 residues. Trimming took 5 bases from V and 2 from J; bases not matched to a gene: 3. The germline gives CDR1 MNHNS, CDR2 SASEGT. General observations from the study: Modelling approaches yielded underestimates of out-of-frame TCR alpha sharing between monozygotic twins.

TCRdb called the 5' RACE reads again in MiXCR, with one record for every CDR3 protein. The table has 600,000 to 800,000 distinct CDR3 sequences, 21% seen once. These data also formed part of another study, on T cells expressing NK-cell markers. As that study records: With an anti-gamma-delta TCR antibody, sorting in several experiments was kept to alpha-beta TCR T cells.

The TCR sequence derives from a woman aged 18-29 years in good health. Sequencing was carried out using PBMCs. V gene TRBV6-1 combines with J gene TRBJ2-3; 14 nucleotides agree with TRBD2. The CDR3, as DNA: TGTGCCAGCAGTAGGACTAGCGGGGGGATCACAGATACGCAGTATTTT. Residues: CASSRTSGGITDTQYF.